Presented here are 14 T cell receptor beta chains from one specimen sequenced in a study of blood T cells in healthy people across ages. A J-beta primer mix and a sample-barcoded 5' primer were used in a second PCR of roughly 6 to 12 cycles. TCRdb reprocessed the 5' RACE reads with MiXCR, giving one entry per CDR3 protein. The profile shows approximately 1.5 million distinct CDR3 sequences, 35% to 45% of them singletons. The sample consisted of blood. The receptors shown here come from a young woman in good health.

A single count supports this clonotype. The V and J genes are TRBV6-5 and TRBJ2-2; D gene unclear. The CDR3 is 16 amino acids. The V gene's germline CDR1 is MNHEY and CDR2 SVGAGI. The V gene lost 2 bases and the J gene lost 5 bases, with 15 bases spanning the gap. The CDR3 protein is CASSYKARVETGELFF. The CDR3 DNA reads as TGTGCCAGCAGTTACAAGGCCCGAGTTGAGACCGGGGAGCTGTTTTTT.

This clonotype was counted a single time. This sequence joins TRBV7-9 and TRBJ2-1; D remains unclear. The length of the CDR3 is 16 residues. CDR1 is SEHNR, CDR2 FQNEAQ, per germline (reference sequence). V was cut by 1 base and J by 7 bases, with 17 bases left in between. The CDR3 DNA sequence: TGTGCCAGCAGCTTAGGCTTCGGATACAATGCGAATGAGCAGTTCTTC. It yields the protein CASSLGFGYNANEQFF.

The rearrangement uses TRBV7-2 and TRBJ2-5; D is unresolved. This CDR3 has 16 amino acids. Trimming pared 1 base from V and 5 bases from J, leaving 17 bases between. Germline V lookup: CDR1 SGHTA, CDR2 FQGNSA. The CDR3 DNA reads as TGTGCCAGCAGCTTAGGTTACAATAGGGTTTGGGAGACCCAGTACTTC. Encoded protein: CASSLGYNRVWETQYF.

The sample holds one count of this clonotype. The J gene is TRBJ2-1, the V gene TRBV12-3 or TRBV12-4; 7 bases match TRBD1. The CDR3 runs to 11 residues. J gave up 10 bases and V 5 bases, and 2 bases lay outside the gene matches. CDR3 nucleotides: TGTGCCAGCAGTACAGGGGTCGAGCAGTTCTTC. It specifies CASSTGVEQFF.

CDR3 in amino acids: CASSFVGRRRLATYEQYF. CDR3 nucleotide sequence: TGTGCCAGCAGCTTCGTCGGGAGGAGGCGACTAGCCACTTACGAGCAGTACTTC. This chain uses TRBV7-2 with TRBJ2-5; TRBD2 matches 7 bases. The J call is doubtful: the DNA matches TRBJ2-7 better. The CDR3 has 18 amino acids. CDR1 is SGHTA, CDR2 FQGNSA, per germline.

There are a few counts of this clonotype. This rearrangement joins TRBV6-5 to TRBJ1-2; D is possibly TRBD1 (5 bases). This CDR3 has 14 amino acids. Trimming took 6 bases from V and 0 from J, leaving 11 bases between them. Germline V gives CDR1 MNHEY, CDR2 SVGAGI. This CDR3 is CASRGRTTNYGYTF. The CDR3 coding sequence is TGTGCCAGCAGGGGACGGACAACTAACTATGGCTACACCTTC.

The genes are TRBV19 and TRBJ2-7, with D tentatively TRBD2 (5 bases). Germline CDR1 is LNHDA and CDR2 is SQIVND (reference sequence). This CDR3 spans 15 amino acids. The V and J ends lost 6 bases and 1 base respectively, with 16 bases between them. In nucleotides, the CDR3 is TGTGCCAGTAGCCCTCCCCTAGGAGGATCCTACGAGCAGTACTTC. Its protein product is CASSPPLGGSYEQYF.

The chain has TRBV9 and TRBJ1-2; D gene unclear. Germline V gene lookup returns CDR1 SGDLS and CDR2 YYNGEE. Trimming stripped 5 bases from V and 8 bases from J, with 16 bases between. CDR3 length equals 13 residues. CDR3 nucleotide sequence: TGTGCCAGCAGGGGCGCCGGGCACTCGGGCTACACCTTC. Protein sequence: CASRGAGHSGYTF.

The chain employs TRBV6-1 and TRBJ1-4; tentative D call: TRBD1 (6 bases). The V and J ends lost 6 bases and 0 bases respectively, with 23 bases between them. The CDR3 totals 19 residues. CDR1 is MNHNS and CDR2 is SASEGT in the germline V gene. The CDR3 DNA is TGTGCCAGCAGCCCGGGGGTGGACAGCTTCCTCGCAACTAATGAAAAACTGTTTTTT. This translates into CASSPGVDSFLATNEKLFF.

The rearrangement joins TRBV2 to TRBJ1-5; D ambiguous. This CDR3 contains 16 residues. CDR1 and CDR2 from the germline V gene are SNHLY and FYNNEI. Trimming left V 11 bases short and J 0 bases short, with 20 bases between. The DNA of the CDR3 is TGTGCCGTAGCCTCTAGGCTGGGAGATAGCAATCAGCCCCAGCATTTT. This sequence encodes CAVASRLGDSNQPQHF.

This clonotype was counted between two and nine times. The rearrangement uses TRBV7-9 and TRBJ2-5; 7 nucleotides line up with TRBD1. CDR3 length equals 15 residues. Germline V gene sequence: CDR1 SEHNR, CDR2 FQNEAQ (reference sequence). Losses at the gene ends were 5 bases for V and 5 bases for J; bases not matched to a gene: 11. The CDR3 here is CASSTDRDLSETQYF. CDR3 nucleotides: TGTGCCAGCAGCACAGACAGGGACCTGTCGGAGACCCAGTACTTC.

This chain links TRBV25-1 with TRBJ2-3; D is undetermined. Germline CDR1 is MGHDK and CDR2 is SYGVNS. V lost 9 bases, J lost 0 bases, and 16 bases lay in between. CDR3 size: 15 residues. CDR3 loop: CASSQWGSSTDTQYF. CDR3 DNA: TGTGCCAGTAGCCAATGGGGATCTAGCACAGATACGCAGTATTTT.

As to this clonotype: At one boundary the junction diverges from the germline segment, which might be a read error. The chain joins TRBV7-2 to TRBJ2-7, with TRBD2 as a possible D gene (5 bases). There are 15 residues in the CDR3. The germline V gene has CDR1 SGHTA and CDR2 FQGNSA. The chain's CDR3 is CASLSSPSSRNEQDF. The CDR3 DNA sequence: TGTGCCAGCCTTTCGTCGCCCTCTAGCCGCAACGAGCAGGACTTC. The variable domain in full, completed from reference TRBV7-2 and TRBJ2-7, reads GAGVSQSPSNKVTEKGKDVELRCDPISGHTALYWYRQSLGQGLEFLIYFQGNSAPDKSGLPSDRFSAERTGGSVSTLTIQRTQQEDSAVYLCASLSSPSSRNEQDFGPGTRLTVT.

The chain carries TRBV20-1 and TRBJ2-2; D might be TRBD1 or TRBD2, each matching 6 bases. Trimming removed 6 bases at V and 4 bases at J, with 21 bases between. Germline lookup yields CDR1 DFQATT and CDR2 SNEGSKA (reference sequence). The CDR3 has 16 residues. The CDR3 here is CSANKRGRESTGELFF. DNA of the CDR3: TGCAGTGCGAACAAACGGGGGCGCGAATCCACCGGGGAGCTGTTTTTT.